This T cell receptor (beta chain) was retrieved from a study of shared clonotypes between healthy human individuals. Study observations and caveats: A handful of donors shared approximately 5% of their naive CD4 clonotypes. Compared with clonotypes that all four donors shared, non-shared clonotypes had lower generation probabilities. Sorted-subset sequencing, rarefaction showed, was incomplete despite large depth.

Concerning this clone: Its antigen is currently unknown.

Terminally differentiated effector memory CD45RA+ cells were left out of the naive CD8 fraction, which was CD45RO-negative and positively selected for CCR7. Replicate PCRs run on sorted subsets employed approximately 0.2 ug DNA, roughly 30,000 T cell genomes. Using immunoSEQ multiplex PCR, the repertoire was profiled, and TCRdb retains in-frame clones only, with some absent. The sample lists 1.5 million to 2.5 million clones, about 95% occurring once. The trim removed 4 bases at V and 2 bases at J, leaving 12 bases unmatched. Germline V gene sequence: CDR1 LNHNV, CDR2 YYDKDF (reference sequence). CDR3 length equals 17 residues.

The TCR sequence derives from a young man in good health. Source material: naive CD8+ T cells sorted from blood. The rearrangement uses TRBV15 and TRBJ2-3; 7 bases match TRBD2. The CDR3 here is CATSIGGEGSLTDTQYF. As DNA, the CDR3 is TGTGCCACCAGCATCGGAGGGGAGGGATCCCTCACAGATACGCAGTATTTT.